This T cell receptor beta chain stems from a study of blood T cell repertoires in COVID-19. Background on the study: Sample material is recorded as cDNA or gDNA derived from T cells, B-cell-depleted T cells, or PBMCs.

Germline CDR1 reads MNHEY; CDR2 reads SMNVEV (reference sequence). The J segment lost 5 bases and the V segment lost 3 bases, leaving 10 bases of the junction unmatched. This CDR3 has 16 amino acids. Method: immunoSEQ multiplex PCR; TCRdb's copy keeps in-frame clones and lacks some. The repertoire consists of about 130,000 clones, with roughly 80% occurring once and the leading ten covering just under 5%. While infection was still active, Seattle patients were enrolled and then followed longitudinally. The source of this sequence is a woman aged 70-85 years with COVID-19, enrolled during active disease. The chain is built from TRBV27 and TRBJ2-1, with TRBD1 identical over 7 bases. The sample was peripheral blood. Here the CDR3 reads CASSLQQGIVHNEQFF. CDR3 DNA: TGTGCCAGCAGTTTGCAACAGGGGATCGTCCACAATGAGCAGTTCTTC.